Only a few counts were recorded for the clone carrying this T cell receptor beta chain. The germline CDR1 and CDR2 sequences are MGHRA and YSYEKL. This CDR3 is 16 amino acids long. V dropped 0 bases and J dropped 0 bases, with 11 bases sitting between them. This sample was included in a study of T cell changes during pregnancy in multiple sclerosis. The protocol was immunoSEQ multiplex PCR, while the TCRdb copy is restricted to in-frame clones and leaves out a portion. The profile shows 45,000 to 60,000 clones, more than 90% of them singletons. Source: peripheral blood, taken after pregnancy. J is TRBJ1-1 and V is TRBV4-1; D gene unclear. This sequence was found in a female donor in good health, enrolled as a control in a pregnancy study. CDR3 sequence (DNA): TGCGCCAGCAGCCAAGATGCGGGCCGGGTGAACACTGAAGCTTTCTTT. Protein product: CASSQDAGRVNTEAFF.